The 13 T cell receptor beta chains reported below all come from one sample, sequenced in a study of cytomegalovirus exposure and HLA in healthy donors. PCR amplification relied on 60 Vbeta primers (plus 13 Jbeta primers). TCRdb keeps only in-frame clones here, not all; method: immunoSEQ multiplex PCR. The table includes about 91,000 clones, around nine tenths detected once. The sample was PBMCs. The receptors were gathered from a young man in good health and CMV-seropositive.

This chain connects TRBV28 to TRBJ1-4; D ambiguous. CDR3 length: 14 residues. CDR1 is MDHEN, CDR2 SYDVKM, per germline. The ends were cut back, 1 base at V and 8 bases at J, with 11 bases in the middle. CDR3 in DNA: TGTGCCAGCAGTTTATCGCAAAGAGGGGAAAAACTGTTTTTT. Translated: CASSLSQRGEKLFF. The entire variable domain, with the rest obtained from reference TRBV28 and TRBJ1-4, is as follows: DVKVTQSSRYLVKRTGEKVFLECVQDMDHENMFWYRQDPGLGLRLIYFSYDVKMKEKGDIPEGYSVSREKKERFSLILESASTNQTSMYLCASSLSQRGEKLFFGSGTQLSVL.

This clone was picked up a small number of times. This chain links TRBV2 with TRBJ1-5; D gene unclear. Trimming took 3 bases from V and 5 from J, leaving 14 bases between them. This CDR3 comprises 15 residues. Germline V gene sequence: CDR1 SNHLY, CDR2 FYNNEI. DNA of the CDR3: TGTGCCAGCAGTGACAGTCTGAAAGACTATCAGCCCCAGCATTTT. Protein sequence: CASSDSLKDYQPQHF.

The rearrangement links TRBV27 to TRBJ2-2; 11 positions agree with TRBD2. CDR1 is MNHEY, CDR2 SMNVEV, per germline (reference sequence). The junction had 8 bases not matched to a gene; V was cut back by 5 bases and J by 6 bases. The CDR3 is 16 residues long. CDR3 bases: TGTGCCAGCAGTACTAGCGGGAGAAGAGGGGCCGGGGAGCTGTTTTTT. Encoded protein: CASSTSGRRGAGELFF.

The CDR3 sequence: CASSCPAGSESYEQYF. For the CDR3, the DNA is TGTGCCAGCAGCTGTCCGGCGGGGAGTGAGTCCTACGAGCAGTACTTC. The rearrangement links TRBV7-8 to TRBJ2-7; D may be TRBD2 (6 bases). From germline, CDR1 is SGHVS and CDR2 FQNEAQ. This CDR3 contains 16 residues. Trimming cost V 4 bases and J 1 base, with 17 bases left between them.

V usage is TRBV29-1 and J usage is TRBJ1-5; 7 bases match TRBD1. This CDR3 has 18 residues. In germline, CDR1 is SQVTM, CDR2 ANQGSEA. V lost 6 bases, J lost 5 bases, and 22 bases stayed unmatched. CDR3 in amino acids: CSVDRDSGAGPNYQPQHF. The CDR3 region has the DNA TGCAGCGTCGACAGGGACTCGGGTGCGGGGCCCAATTATCAGCCCCAGCATTTT.

V and J are TRBV2 and TRBJ1-5, with 8 bases lining up with TRBD1. This CDR3 region has 14 residues. The V and J ends lost 5 bases and 3 bases, in that order; junction bases with no gene match: 3. The germline gives CDR1 SNHLY, CDR2 FYNNEI. CDR3 amino acids: CASSRTGNNQPQHF. The CDR3 DNA sequence: TGTGCCAGCAGTCGGACAGGGAACAATCAGCCCCAGCATTTT.

There are a few counts of this clone. The chain joins TRBV29-1 to TRBJ1-2; D unresolved. The germline V gene encodes CDR1 SQVTM and CDR2 ANQGSEA. Trimming cost V 0 bases and J 4 bases, with 9 bases left between them. The CDR3 has 13 residues. Here the CDR3 reads CSVEESPGYGYTF. CDR3 bases: TGCAGCGTTGAAGAGAGCCCGGGCTATGGCTACACCTTC.

The V and J genes are TRBV28 and TRBJ2-3; 15 nucleotides agree with TRBD2. V shed 10 bases and J 1 base; nucleotides not matched to a gene: 6. Germline V CDR1 and CDR2: MDHEN, SYDVKM. The CDR3 totals 16 residues. The CDR3: CATGTSGRRGTDTQYF. The CDR3 DNA follows: TGTGCCACCGGGACTAGCGGGAGGAGGGGCACAGATACGCAGTATTTT.

The chain recombines TRBV2 with TRBJ2-5; possibly TRBD2 for D (5 bases). This CDR3 is built from 14 residues. V lost 7 bases, J lost 4 bases, and 16 bases lay in between. Germline values: CDR1 SNHLY, CDR2 FYNNEI. For the CDR3, the DNA is TGTGCCAGCAACGACGGGGTATCGTCAGAGACCCAGTACTTC. This translates into CASNDGVSSETQYF.

The chain links TRBV19 to TRBJ2-7; D ambiguous. CDR1 and CDR2 (germline): LNHDA, SQIVND (reference sequence). This CDR3 spans 13 amino acids. V gave up 4 bases and J gave up 1 base, with 8 bases separating them. The CDR3 bases are TGTGCCAGTAGTAGGGCACCGTCCTACGAGCAGTACTTC. This gives the protein CASSRAPSYEQYF. The full variable domain, completed using reference TRBV19 and TRBJ2-7, is DGGITQSPKYLFRKEGQNVTLSCEQNLNHDAMYWYRQDPGQGLRLIYYSQIVNDFQKGDIAEGYSVSREKKESFPLTVTSAQKNPTAFYLCASSRAPSYEQYFGPGTRLTVT.

The gene calls are TRBV5-1 and TRBJ2-1; 8 bases map to TRBD2. The J segment lost 5 bases and the V segment lost 0 bases, leaving 10 bases of the junction unmatched. The CDR3 is 17 amino acids. Germline V lookup: CDR1 SGHRS, CDR2 YFSETQ. CDR3 coding DNA: TGCGCCAGCAGCTTGGCGACGGGAGGGCCCCTTAACAATGAGCAGTTCTTC. Amino acids: CASSLATGGPLNNEQFF.

The CDR3 DNA sequence: TGCAGCGTTGAGTGGGGTTCGGGAGGGTTCATCACTGAAGCTTTCTTT. Translation gives CSVEWGSGGFITEAFF. The chain joins TRBV29-1 to TRBJ1-1, with no clear D. The V end was cut by 3 bases, the J end by 4 bases, with 21 bases between. Germline V gene sequence: CDR1 SQVTM, CDR2 ANQGSEA. The CDR3 covers 16 residues.

This clone appeared a few times. This chain joins TRBV28 and TRBJ1-5; tentatively, D is TRBD1 (5 bases). Germline V gene data show CDR1 as MDHEN and CDR2 as SYDVKM. V lost 4 bases, J lost 9 bases, and 22 bases lay in between. The length of the CDR3 is 16 residues. The CDR3 coding sequence is TGTGCCAGCAGTTCCCTGGGGCTCGGCTCAGGGTGGCCCCAGCATTTT. This encodes CASSSLGLGSGWPQHF. Supplemented by reference TRBV28 and TRBJ1-5, the full variable domain reads DVKVTQSSRYLVKRTGEKVFLECVQDMDHENMFWYRQDPGLGLRLIYFSYDVKMKEKGDIPEGYSVSREKKERFSLILESASTNQTSMYLCASSSLGLGSGWPQHFGDGTRLSIL.